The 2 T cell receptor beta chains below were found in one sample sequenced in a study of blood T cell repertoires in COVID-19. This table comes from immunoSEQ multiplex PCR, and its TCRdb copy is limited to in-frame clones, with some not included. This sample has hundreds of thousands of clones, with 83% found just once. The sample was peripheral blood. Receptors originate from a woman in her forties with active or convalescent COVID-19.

CDR3 sequence: CASSTGGGYNSPLHF. The CDR3 DNA is TGTGCCAGCAGTACAGGGGGGGGATATAATTCACCCCTCCACTTT. The rearrangement joins TRBV6-5 to TRBJ1-6; 8 bases fit TRBD1. J was trimmed by 4 bases and V by 5 bases; bases with no gene match: 4. Germline values: CDR1 MNHEY, CDR2 SVGAGI. This CDR3 comprises 15 residues.

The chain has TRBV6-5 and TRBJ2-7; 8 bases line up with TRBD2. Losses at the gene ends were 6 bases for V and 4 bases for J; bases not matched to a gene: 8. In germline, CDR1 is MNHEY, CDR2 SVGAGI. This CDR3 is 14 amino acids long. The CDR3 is CASRSRGGTYEQYF. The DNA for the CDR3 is TGTGCCAGCAGATCACGGGGGGGGACTTACGAGCAGTACTTC.